Listed below are T cell receptor beta chains from one sample, sequenced in a study of Ad26.COV2.S vaccination and SARS-CoV-2 variants. Profiling relied on immunoSEQ multiplex PCR, and the TCRdb table lists in-frame clones only, not all of them. Found here are over 300,000 clones, 83% of them singletons; the top ten hold 7.4%. The source was peripheral blood, collected in a trial of Ad26.COV2.S vaccine versus placebo. Receptors originate from a person aged 18-60 years who received the Ad26.COV2.S COVID-19 vaccine or a placebo. Both conserved end residues are part of each CDR3. The D gene is left open where the match is weak. Clone size is given for some rows only: seen once, a few or many times, or a class if the clone is expanded.

size	D	V	J	DNA	CDR3
.	.	TRBV11-2	TRBJ1-2	TGTGCCAGCAGCTTAGGTATCGGCAGCTTCTATGGCTACACCTTC	CASSLGIGSFYGYTF
.	.	TRBV7-9	TRBJ1-2	TGTGCCAGCAGCTTAAAGCGTGGGGAGTCAAATGGCTACACCTTC	CASSLKRGESNGYTF
.	.	TRBV4-3	TRBJ1-3	TGCGCCAGCAGCCAAGGGTGGGGGACTGGAAACACCATATATTTT	CASSQGWGTGNTIYF
once	.	TRBV18	TRBJ1-1	TGTGCCAGCGGCTTAGGGAAGAACACTGAAGCTTTCTTT	CASGLGKNTEAFF
.	TRBD1	TRBV2	TRBJ2-7	TGTGCCAGCAGTGAATCCCTTGGACAGGTCCTCTCCTACGAGCAGTACTTC	CASSESLGQVLSYEQYF
.	TRBD1	TRBV19	TRBJ2-5	TGTGCCAGTAGTTCCCAGGGGGCGGTCCGAGAAGAGACCCAGTACTTC	CASSSQGAVREETQYF
.	TRBD1	TRBV9	TRBJ2-2	TGTGCCAGCAGCCGGGTTGGGACAGAACTCCTGAACACCGGGGAGCTGTTTTTT	CASSRVGTELLNTGELFF
.	.	TRBV5-1	TRBJ1-2	TGCGCCAGCAGCACCCAACAGGGAGGTAGGGGCTACACCTTC	CASSTQQGGRGYTF
.	.	TRBV6-5	TRBJ2-7	TGTGCCAGCACCCAAGCCCAGGGACACGAGCAGTACTTC	CASTQAQGHEQYF
.	TRBD1	TRBV27	TRBJ2-7	TGTGCCAGCAGTTTCCGGGACAGCCTCTACGAGCAGTACTTC	CASSFRDSLYEQYF
few	TRBD2	TRBV7-2	TRBJ2-5	TGTGCCAGCAGCTTAGGGGTTAGCGGGGGGCGAGAGACCCAGTACTTC	CASSLGVSGGRETQYF
.	.	TRBV5-1	TRBJ1-1	TGCGCCAGCAGCTTGTCGGGGTCCAGAACTGAAGCTTTCTTT	CASSLSGSRTEAFF
once	TRBD2	TRBV5-1	TRBJ2-4	TGCGCCAGCAGCCTCCGCGGCAGCGGGGCGTTCGGAAACATTCAGTACTTC	CASSLRGSGAFGNIQYF
.	.	TRBV2	TRBJ1-1	TGTGCCAGCAGTGGAGGGGCGACTGAAGCTTTCTTT	CASSGGATEAFF
.	.	TRBV4-1	TRBJ1-3	TGCGCCAGCAGCCACAGGACAGCTCACTCTGGAAACACCATATATTTT	CASSHRTAHSGNTIYF
.	.	TRBV19	TRBJ2-1	TGTGCCAGTAGTATAGACCCCGGGACACCAAGCAATGAGCAGTTCTTC	CASSIDPGTPSNEQFF
few	.	TRBV9	TRBJ2-7	TGTGCCAGCAGCTCTGGGACTCTCTACGAGCAGTACTTC	CASSSGTLYEQYF
.	.	TRBV2	TRBJ2-7	TGTGCCAGCAGTGAGTTCTACGAGCAGTACTTC	CASSEFYEQYF
.	TRBD1	TRBV28	TRBJ1-3	TGTGCCAGCAGTCCTGGACAGGCTGGAAACACCATATATTTT	CASSPGQAGNTIYF
few	TRBD1	TRBV5-1	TRBJ1-1	TGCGCCAGCAGCCTCGACGGACAGGGGAACACTGAAGCTTTCTTT	CASSLDGQGNTEAFF
.	.	TRBV18	TRBJ1-1	TGTGCCAGCTTACCACAGGGAAACACTGAAGCTTTCTTT	CASLPQGNTEAFF
.	TRBD1	TRBV6-1	TRBJ1-5	TGTGCCAGCAGTGACCACCGGGACAGGGGGCCCTATCAGCCCCAGCATTTT	CASSDHRDRGPYQPQHF
.	TRBD2	TRBV4-2	TRBJ2-3	TGTGCCAGCAGCCTAGGGAGGGCTAGCGGGAGCACAGATACGCAGTATTTT	CASSLGRASGSTDTQYF
.	TRBD1	TRBV2	TRBJ2-1	TGTGCCAGCAGTGTTCTGGGACAGGGGGCGAATGAGCAGTTCTTC	CASSVLGQGANEQFF
.	TRBD1	TRBV6-6	TRBJ1-2	TGTGCCAGCACCGAGACAGGGTCTAACTATGGCTACACCTTC	CASTETGSNYGYTF
.	.	TRBV24-1	TRBJ1-5	TGTGCCACCAGTGACCTGACCGATCAGCCCCAGCATTTT	CATSDLTDQPQHF
few	.	TRBV7-2	TRBJ2-3	TGTGCCAGCAGTTCCGGGCTAGCCACAGATACGCAGTATTTT	CASSSGLATDTQYF